Listed below are T cell receptor beta chains from one sample, sequenced in a study of cytomegalovirus exposure and HLA in healthy donors. Here immunoSEQ multiplex PCR was the method, and the copy in TCRdb shows in-frame clones only, minus some. The sample lists fewer than 90,000 clones, roughly 83% occurring once. The source material was PBMCs. These receptors originate from a young woman in good health and CMV-seropositive. CDR3s include the opening cysteine and the closing phenylalanine or tryptophan. A D gene is named only where the DNA matches it firmly. Not every row has a clone size; where given, it reads once, few, many or a size class.

V gene	D gene	clone size	J gene	CDR3 DNA	CDR3 protein
TRBV5-8	.	.	TRBJ2-5	TGTGCCAGCAGCTTCGACAGGGAGACCCAGTACTTC	CASSFDRETQYF
TRBV7-5	.	.	TRBJ1-4	TGTGCCAGAAGCAATTTGGACAGTTCTAATGAAAAACTGTTTTTT	CARSNLDSSNEKLFF
TRBV11-2	.	once	TRBJ1-6	TGTGCCAGCAGCTTCGGAGATTATAATTCACCCCTCCACTTT	CASSFGDYNSPLHF
TRBV6-5	.	.	TRBJ2-7	TGTGCCCTCGGGGGGCGGCGCCAGAGCTCCTACGAGCAGTACTTC	CALGGRRQSSYEQYF
TRBV2	.	.	TRBJ2-2	TGTGCCAGCAGTGGCACCTCGCCAGGTACCGGGGAGCTGTTTTTT	CASSGTSPGTGELFF
TRBV4-1	.	.	TRBJ2-2	TGCGCCAGCAGCCAAGTCGGCGGGAACACCGGGGAGCTGTTTTTT	CASSQVGGNTGELFF
TRBV5-4	TRBD2	.	TRBJ2-3	TGTGCCAGCAGCCCCGGGGGAGCGGGGGAAGTCACAGATACGCAGTATTTT	CASSPGGAGEVTDTQYF
TRBV5-5	TRBD1	.	TRBJ1-6	TGTGCCAGCAGTTTCGGGACAGGGAATTCACCCCTCCACTTT	CASSFGTGNSPLHF
TRBV5-1	.	.	TRBJ1-1	TGCGCCAGCAGCTCTACAGAGAACACTGAAGCTTTCTTT	CASSSTENTEAFF
TRBV4-3	TRBD1	.	TRBJ1-1	TGCGCCAGCAGCCAGGTCAGGGGGCGCGAAGCTTTCTTT	CASSQVRGREAFF
TRBV10-3	TRBD2	.	TRBJ2-7	TGTGCCATCAGTGAGTCGATGGGAGGGCACCACGAGCAGTACTTC	CAISESMGGHHEQYF
TRBV6-5	TRBD1	.	TRBJ2-7	TGTGCCAGCAGTCTCACCGGGACAGGGTACTACGAGCAGTACTTC	CASSLTGTGYYEQYF
TRBV7-2	TRBD2	.	TRBJ2-3	TGTGCCAGCAGCCCGGGGACTAGCGATGGGGATACGCAGTATTTT	CASSPGTSDGDTQYF
TRBV6-5	.	.	TRBJ2-1	TGTGCCAGCAGAGAGACAAGGGAGCAGTTCTTC	CASRETREQFF
TRBV6-5	.	.	TRBJ2-1	TGTGCCAGCAGTTACGATGGACTCCTGAATGAGCAGTTCTTC	CASSYDGLLNEQFF
TRBV6-4	.	.	TRBJ2-3	TGTGCCAGCAGTGAACGAGCCACAGATACGCAGTATTTT	CASSERATDTQYF
TRBV28	.	.	TRBJ1-6	TGTGCCAGCAGGGACACGAGCTCCTATAATTCACCCCTCCACTTT	CASRDTSSYNSPLHF
TRBV29-1	TRBD1	.	TRBJ2-2	TGCAGCGTTGAAGATGGCGCCAGGGGGAAGGCCGGGGAGCTGTTTTTT	CSVEDGARGKAGELFF
TRBV28	TRBD2	.	TRBJ2-3	TGTGCCAGCAGTGTAGCGGGGGGACGCACAGATACGCAGTATTTT	CASSVAGGRTDTQYF
TRBV7-7	TRBD1	.	TRBJ2-7	TGTGCCAGCAGCCCGGGACAGGGCTACGAGCAGTACTTC	CASSPGQGYEQYF
TRBV4-1	TRBD1	.	TRBJ2-1	TGCGCCAGCAGCCTCGCCGGGACAGGGTCCTACAATGAGCAGTTCTTC	CASSLAGTGSYNEQFF
TRBV11-2	.	.	TRBJ2-1	TGTGCCAGCAGCTTAGCTCGAGCGGCCTACAATGAGCAGTTCTTC	CASSLARAAYNEQFF
TRBV10-3	TRBD1	few	TRBJ2-3	TGTGCCATCACCGCCGGACAGGGGGAGACAGATACGCAGTATTTT	CAITAGQGETDTQYF
TRBV13	.	.	TRBJ2-3	TGTGCCAGCAGCATACAACAGGGAACAGATACGCAGTATTTT	CASSIQQGTDTQYF
TRBV5-4	TRBD2	few	TRBJ2-7	TGTGCCAGCAGCTGGACTAGCGGGGGGGCGGAGCAGTACTTC	CASSWTSGGAEQYF
TRBV7-4	.	.	TRBJ1-2	TGTGCCAGCATCAATCCCCCCCAGGCTTATGGCTACACCTTC	CASINPPQAYGYTF
TRBV11-2	TRBD1	.	TRBJ1-1	TGTGCCAGCAGGCCGAGGGGGCCGCCCACTGAAGCTTTCTTT	CASRPRGPPTEAFF
TRBV2	TRBD2	once	TRBJ2-3	TGTGCCAGCAGTGATGGCCTAGCGGGGGGTAGCACAGATACGCAGTATTTT	CASSDGLAGGSTDTQYF
TRBV7-8	.	.	TRBJ1-2	TGTGCCAGCAGCCCTACGGAGCAGTTCTATGGCTACACCTTC	CASSPTEQFYGYTF
TRBV6-1	.	.	TRBJ1-5	TGTGCCAGCAGTAACAGAAATCAGCCCCAGCATTTT	CASSNRNQPQHF
TRBV5-1	TRBD2	.	TRBJ2-1	TGCGCCAGCAGGATAGGACTAGCCCACTCCTCGGATGAGCAGTTCTTC	CASRIGLAHSSDEQFF
TRBV7-3	TRBD2	.	TRBJ2-7	TGTGCCAGCAGCTTAACTAGCGGGGGTTCCTACGAGCAGTACTTC	CASSLTSGGSYEQYF
TRBV7-9	.	.	TRBJ1-4	TGTGCCAGCAGCTTAGGACAGACAGCCGAAAAACTGTTTTTT	CASSLGQTAEKLFF
TRBV18	TRBD2	.	TRBJ2-1	TGTGCCAGCTCACCTTATAGCGGGGGGATTTACAATGAGCAGTTCTTC	CASSPYSGGIYNEQFF
TRBV27	.	.	TRBJ2-2	TGTGCCAGCAGTTTATATACGAACACCGGGGAGCTGTTTTTT	CASSLYTNTGELFF
TRBV29-1	.	.	TRBJ1-5	TGCAGCGTTGAAGAGGGGGGTCAGCCCCAGCATTTT	CSVEEGGQPQHF
TRBV6-1	.	.	TRBJ2-1	TGTGCCAGCAGCGCCGGGACACCCTCGGCCGATGAGCAGTTCTTC	CASSAGTPSADEQFF
TRBV19	.	once	TRBJ2-2	TGTGCCAGTAGGATCGGACAGACGAACACCGGGGAGCTGTTTTTT	CASRIGQTNTGELFF